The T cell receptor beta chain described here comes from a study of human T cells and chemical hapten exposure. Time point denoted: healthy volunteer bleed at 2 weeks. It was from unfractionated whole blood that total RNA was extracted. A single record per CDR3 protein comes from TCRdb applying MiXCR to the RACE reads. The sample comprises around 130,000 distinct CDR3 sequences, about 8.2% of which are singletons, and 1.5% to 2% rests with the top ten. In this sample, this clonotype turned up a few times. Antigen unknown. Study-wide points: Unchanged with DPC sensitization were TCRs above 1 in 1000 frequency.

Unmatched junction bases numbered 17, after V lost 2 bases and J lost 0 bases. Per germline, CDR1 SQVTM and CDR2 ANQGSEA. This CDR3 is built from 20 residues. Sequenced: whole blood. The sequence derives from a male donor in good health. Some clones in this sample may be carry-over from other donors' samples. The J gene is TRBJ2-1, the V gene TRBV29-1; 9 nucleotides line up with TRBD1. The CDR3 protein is CSVERGTGGPPHSSYNEQFF. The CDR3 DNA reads TGCAGCGTTGAAAGGGGAACAGGGGGCCCACCACATTCCTCCTACAATGAGCAGTTCTTC.